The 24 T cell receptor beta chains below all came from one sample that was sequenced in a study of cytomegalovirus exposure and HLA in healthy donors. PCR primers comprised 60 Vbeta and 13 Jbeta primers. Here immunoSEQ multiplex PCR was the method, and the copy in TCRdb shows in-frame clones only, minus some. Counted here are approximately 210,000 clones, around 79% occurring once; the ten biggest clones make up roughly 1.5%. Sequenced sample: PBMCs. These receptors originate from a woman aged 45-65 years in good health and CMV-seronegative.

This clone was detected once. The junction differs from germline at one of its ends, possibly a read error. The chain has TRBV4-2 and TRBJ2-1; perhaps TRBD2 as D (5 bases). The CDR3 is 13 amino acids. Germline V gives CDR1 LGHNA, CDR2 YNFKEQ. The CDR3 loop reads CASSQDRGESSLF. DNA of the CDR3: TGTGCCAGCAGCCAAGATCGGGGAGAGTCATCCCTCTTC.

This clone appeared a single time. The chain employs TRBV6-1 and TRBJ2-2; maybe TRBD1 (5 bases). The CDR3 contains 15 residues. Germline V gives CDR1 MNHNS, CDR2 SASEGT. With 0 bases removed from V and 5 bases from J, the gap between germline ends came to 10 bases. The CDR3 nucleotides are TGTGCCAGCAGTGAAGCGGCAGGGATAACCGGGGAGCTGTTTTTT. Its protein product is CASSEAAGITGELFF.

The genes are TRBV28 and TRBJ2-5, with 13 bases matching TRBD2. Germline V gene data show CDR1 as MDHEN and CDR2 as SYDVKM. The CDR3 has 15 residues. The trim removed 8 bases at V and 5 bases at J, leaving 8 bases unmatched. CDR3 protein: CASGTSGRARETQYF. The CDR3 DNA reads TGTGCCAGCGGAACTAGCGGGAGGGCCAGGGAGACCCAGTACTTC. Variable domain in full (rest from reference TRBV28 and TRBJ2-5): DVKVTQSSRYLVKRTGEKVFLECVQDMDHENMFWYRQDPGLGLRLIYFSYDVKMKEKGDIPEGYSVSREKKERFSLILESASTNQTSMYLCASGTSGRARETQYFGPGTRLLVL.

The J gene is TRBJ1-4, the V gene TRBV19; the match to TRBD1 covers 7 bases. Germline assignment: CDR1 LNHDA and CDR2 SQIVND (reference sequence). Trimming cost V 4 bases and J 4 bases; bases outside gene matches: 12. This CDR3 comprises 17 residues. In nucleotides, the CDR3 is TGTGCCAGTAGTAGTCTTACTCGACAGGGCTTTAATGAAAAACTGTTTTTT. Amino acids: CASSSLTRQGFNEKLFF.

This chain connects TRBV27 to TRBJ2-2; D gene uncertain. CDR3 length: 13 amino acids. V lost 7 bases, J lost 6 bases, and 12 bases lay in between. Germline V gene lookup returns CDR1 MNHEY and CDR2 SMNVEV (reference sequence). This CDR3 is CASTRGGAGELFF. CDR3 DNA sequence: TGTGCCAGCACCCGCGGCGGCGCCGGGGAGCTGTTTTTT.

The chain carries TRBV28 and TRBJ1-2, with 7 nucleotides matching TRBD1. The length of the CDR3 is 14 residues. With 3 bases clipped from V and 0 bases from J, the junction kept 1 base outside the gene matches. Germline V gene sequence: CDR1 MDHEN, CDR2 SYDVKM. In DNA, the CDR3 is TGTGCCAGCAGTTTCAGGGGGTCTAACTATGGCTACACCTTC. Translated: CASSFRGSNYGYTF.

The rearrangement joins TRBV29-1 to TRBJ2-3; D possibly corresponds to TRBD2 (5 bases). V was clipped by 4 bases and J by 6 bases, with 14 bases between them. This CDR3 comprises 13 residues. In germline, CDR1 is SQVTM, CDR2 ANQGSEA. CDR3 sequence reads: CSVGRGISDTQYF. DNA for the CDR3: TGCAGCGTTGGGCGAGGGATCTCGGATACGCAGTATTTT.

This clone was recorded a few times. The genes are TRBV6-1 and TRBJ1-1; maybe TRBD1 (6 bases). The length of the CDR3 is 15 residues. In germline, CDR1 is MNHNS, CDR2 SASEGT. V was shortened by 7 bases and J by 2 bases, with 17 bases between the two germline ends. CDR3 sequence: CASTLGGAGNTEAFF. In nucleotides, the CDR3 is TGTGCCAGCACCCTAGGGGGGGCCGGCAACACTGAAGCTTTCTTT.

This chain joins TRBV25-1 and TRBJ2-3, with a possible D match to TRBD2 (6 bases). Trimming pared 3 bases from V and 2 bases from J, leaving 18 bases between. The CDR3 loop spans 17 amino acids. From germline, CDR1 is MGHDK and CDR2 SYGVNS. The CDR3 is CASSDAQSGGPTDTQYF. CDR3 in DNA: TGTGCCAGCAGTGACGCCCAATCCGGGGGACCCACAGATACGCAGTATTTT.

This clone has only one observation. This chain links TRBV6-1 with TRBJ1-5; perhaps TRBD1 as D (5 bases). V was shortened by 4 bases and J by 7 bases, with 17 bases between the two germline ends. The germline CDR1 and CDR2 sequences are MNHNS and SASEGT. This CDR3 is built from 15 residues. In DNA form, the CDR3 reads TGTGCCAGCAGTGGCGCTTTCTTGGGGGGGCAGCCCCAGCATTTT. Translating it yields CASSGAFLGGQPQHF.

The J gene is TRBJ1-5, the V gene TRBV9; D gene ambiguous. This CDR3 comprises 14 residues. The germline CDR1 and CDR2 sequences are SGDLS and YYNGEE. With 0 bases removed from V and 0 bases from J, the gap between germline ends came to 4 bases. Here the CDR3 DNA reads TGTGCCAGCAGCGTAGATCATAGCAATCAGCCCCAGCATTTT. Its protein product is CASSVDHSNQPQHF.

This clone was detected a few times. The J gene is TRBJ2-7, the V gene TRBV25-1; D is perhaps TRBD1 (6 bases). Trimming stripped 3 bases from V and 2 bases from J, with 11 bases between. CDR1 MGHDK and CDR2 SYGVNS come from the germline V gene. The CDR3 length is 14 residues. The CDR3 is CASSDRDIPYEQYF. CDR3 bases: TGTGCCAGCAGTGACCGGGACATACCCTACGAGCAGTACTTC.

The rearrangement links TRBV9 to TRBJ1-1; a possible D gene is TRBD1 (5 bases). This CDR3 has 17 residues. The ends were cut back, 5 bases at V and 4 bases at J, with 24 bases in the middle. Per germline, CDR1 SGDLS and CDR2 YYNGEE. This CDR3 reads CASSLSGQGFQSTEAFF. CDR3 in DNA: TGTGCCAGCAGTTTATCAGGGCAAGGTTTTCAGAGCACTGAAGCTTTCTTT.

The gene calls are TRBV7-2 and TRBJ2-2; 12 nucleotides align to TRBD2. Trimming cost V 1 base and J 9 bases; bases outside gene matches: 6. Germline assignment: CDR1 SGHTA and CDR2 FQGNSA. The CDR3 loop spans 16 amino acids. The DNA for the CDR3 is TGTGCCAGCAGCTTAGTCCTAGCGGGAGGGAGGAGGGAGCTGTTTTTT. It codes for CASSLVLAGGRRELFF. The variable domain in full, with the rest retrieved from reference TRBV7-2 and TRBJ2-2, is GAGVSQSPSNKVTEKGKDVELRCDPISGHTALYWYRQSLGQGLEFLIYFQGNSAPDKSGLPSDRFSAERTGGSVSTLTIQRTQQEDSAVYLCASSLVLAGGRRELFFGEGSRLTVL.

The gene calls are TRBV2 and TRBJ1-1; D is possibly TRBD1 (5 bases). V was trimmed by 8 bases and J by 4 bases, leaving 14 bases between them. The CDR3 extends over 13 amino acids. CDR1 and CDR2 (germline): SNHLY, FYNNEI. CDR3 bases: TGTGCCAGCCGAGGAGGGGTAGGCACTGAAGCTTTCTTT. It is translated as CASRGGVGTEAFF. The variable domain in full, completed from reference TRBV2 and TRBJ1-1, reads EPEVTQTPSHQVTQMGQEVILRCVPISNHLYFYWYRQILGQKVEFLVSFYNNEISEKSEIFDDQFSVERPDGSNFTLKIRSTKLEDSAMYFCASRGGVGTEAFFGQGTRLTVV.

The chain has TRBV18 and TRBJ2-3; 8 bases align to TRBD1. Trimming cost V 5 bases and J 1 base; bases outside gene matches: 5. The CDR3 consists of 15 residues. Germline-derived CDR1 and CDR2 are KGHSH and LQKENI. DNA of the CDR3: TGTGCCAGCTCAAGACCGGGACAGGGCACAGATACGCAGTATTTT. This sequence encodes CASSRPGQGTDTQYF.

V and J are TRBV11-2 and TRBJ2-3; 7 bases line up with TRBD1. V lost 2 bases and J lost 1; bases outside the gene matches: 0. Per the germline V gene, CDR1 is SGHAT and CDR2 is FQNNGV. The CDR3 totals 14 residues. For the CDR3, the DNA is TGTGCCAGCAGCTTAACAGGGGGCACAGATACGCAGTATTTT. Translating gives CASSLTGGTDTQYF. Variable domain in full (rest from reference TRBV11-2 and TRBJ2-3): EAGVAQSPRYKIIEKRQSVAFWCNPISGHATLYWYQQILGQGPKLLIQFQNNGVVDDSQLPKDRFSAERLKGVDSTLKIQPAKLEDSAVYLCASSLTGGTDTQYFGPGTRLTVL.

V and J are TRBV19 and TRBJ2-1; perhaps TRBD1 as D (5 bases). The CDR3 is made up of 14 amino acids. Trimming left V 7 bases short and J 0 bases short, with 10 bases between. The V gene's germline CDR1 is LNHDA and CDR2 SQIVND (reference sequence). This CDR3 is CASTRQSSYNEQFF. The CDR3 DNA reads TGTGCCAGTACACGACAGAGCTCCTACAATGAGCAGTTCTTC. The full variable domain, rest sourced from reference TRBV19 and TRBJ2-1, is DGGITQSPKYLFRKEGQNVTLSCEQNLNHDAMYWYRQDPGQGLRLIYYSQIVNDFQKGDIAEGYSVSREKKESFPLTVTSAQKNPTAFYLCASTRQSSYNEQFFGPGTRLTVL.

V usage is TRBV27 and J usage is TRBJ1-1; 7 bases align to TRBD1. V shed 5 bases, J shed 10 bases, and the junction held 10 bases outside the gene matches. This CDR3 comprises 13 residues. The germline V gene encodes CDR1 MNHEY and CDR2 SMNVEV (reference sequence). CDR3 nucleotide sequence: TGTGCCAGCAGTCCCCGGGCAGGGGGGAGAGCTTTCTTT. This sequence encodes CASSPRAGGRAFF.

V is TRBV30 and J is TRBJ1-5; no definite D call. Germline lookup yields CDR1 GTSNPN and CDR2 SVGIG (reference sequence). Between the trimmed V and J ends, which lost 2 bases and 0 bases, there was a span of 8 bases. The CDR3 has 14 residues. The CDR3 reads CAWSSQFSNQPQHF. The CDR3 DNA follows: TGTGCCTGGAGTTCCCAGTTTAGCAATCAGCCCCAGCATTTT.

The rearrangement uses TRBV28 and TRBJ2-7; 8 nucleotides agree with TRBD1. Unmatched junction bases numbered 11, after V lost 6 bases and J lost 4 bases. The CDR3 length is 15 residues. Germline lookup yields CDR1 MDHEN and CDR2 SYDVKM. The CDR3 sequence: CASRSAGQGKYEQYF. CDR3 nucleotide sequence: TGTGCCAGCAGATCGGCTGGACAGGGAAAGTACGAGCAGTACTTC.

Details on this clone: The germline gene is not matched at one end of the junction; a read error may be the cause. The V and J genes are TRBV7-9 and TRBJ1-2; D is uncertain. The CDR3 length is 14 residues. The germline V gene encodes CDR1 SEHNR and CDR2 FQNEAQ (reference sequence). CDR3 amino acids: CSSSLAWENYGYTF. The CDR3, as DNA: TGTTCCAGCAGCTTAGCTTGGGAGAACTATGGCTACACCTTC.

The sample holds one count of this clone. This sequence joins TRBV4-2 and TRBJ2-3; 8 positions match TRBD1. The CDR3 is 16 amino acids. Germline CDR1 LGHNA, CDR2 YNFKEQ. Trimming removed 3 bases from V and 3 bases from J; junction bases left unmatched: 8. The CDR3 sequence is CASSQGGQGSTDTQYF. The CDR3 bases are TGTGCCAGCAGCCAGGGAGGACAGGGTAGTACAGATACGCAGTATTTT.

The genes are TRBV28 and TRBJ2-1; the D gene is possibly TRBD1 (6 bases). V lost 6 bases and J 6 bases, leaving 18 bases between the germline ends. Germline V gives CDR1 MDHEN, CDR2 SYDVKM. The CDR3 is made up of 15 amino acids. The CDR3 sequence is CASRETGFRRNEQFF. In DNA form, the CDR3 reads TGTGCCAGCAGGGAGACAGGTTTTCGGCGCAATGAGCAGTTCTTC.